The clone carrying this TCR beta chain was counted at least ten times. The V gene end was trimmed by 4 bases and the J gene end by 2 bases; junction bases not matched to a gene: 7. CDR1 is ENHRY, CDR2 SYGVKD, per germline. The CDR3 extends over 15 amino acids. This specimen belongs to a study of response to subunit inactivated influenza vaccine. Each CDR3 protein is one row after TCRdb ran MiXCR on the RT-PCR reads. The profile shows about 480,000 distinct CDR3 sequences, approximately 9.9% of them singletons. The chain carries TRBV10-3 and TRBJ2-5; 7 positions agree with TRBD1. The sequences come from PBMCs from blood, collected roughly 48 days after vaccination. This receptor was obtained from a man aged 45-65 years who received an inactivated influenza vaccine. CDR3 sequence reads: CAISVTGEQQETQYF. CDR3 nucleotide sequence: TGTGCCATCAGTGTCACAGGGGAGCAGCAAGAGACCCAGTACTTC.